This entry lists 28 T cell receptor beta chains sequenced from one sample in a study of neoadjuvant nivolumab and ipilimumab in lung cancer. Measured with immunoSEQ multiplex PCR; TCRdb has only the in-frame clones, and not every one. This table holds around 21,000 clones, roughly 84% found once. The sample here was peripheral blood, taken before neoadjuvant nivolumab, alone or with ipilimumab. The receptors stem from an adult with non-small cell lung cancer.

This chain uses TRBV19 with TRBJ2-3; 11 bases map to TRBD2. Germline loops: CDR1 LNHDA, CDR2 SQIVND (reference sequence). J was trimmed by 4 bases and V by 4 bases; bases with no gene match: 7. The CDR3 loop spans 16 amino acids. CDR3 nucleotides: TGTGCCAGTAGTACCTGGACTAGCGGGCGTGCAGATACGCAGTATTTT. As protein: CASSTWTSGRADTQYF.

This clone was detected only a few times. CDR3 sequence reads: CASSQQAADTDTQYF. The CDR3 DNA reads as TGCGCCAGCAGCCAACAAGCGGCCGACACAGATACGCAGTATTTT. The chain has TRBV4-1 and TRBJ2-3; D is possibly TRBD2 (5 bases). This CDR3 spans 15 amino acids. CDR1 MGHRA and CDR2 YSYEKL come from the germline V gene. Trimming took off 2 bases at V and 2 bases at J, with 11 bases between the two ends.

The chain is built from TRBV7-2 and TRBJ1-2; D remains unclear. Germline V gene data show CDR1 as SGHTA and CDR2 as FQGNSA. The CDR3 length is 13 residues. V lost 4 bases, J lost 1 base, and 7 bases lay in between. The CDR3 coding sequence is TGTGCCAGCAGCTCCCAGTATAACTATGGCTACACCTTC. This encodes CASSSQYNYGYTF.

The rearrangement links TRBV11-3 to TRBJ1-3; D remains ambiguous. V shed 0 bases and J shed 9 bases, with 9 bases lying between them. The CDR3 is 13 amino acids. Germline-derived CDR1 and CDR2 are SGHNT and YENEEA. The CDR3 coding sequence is TGTGCCAGCAGCTTAGACCATGCGGGCACCATATATTTT. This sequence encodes CASSLDHAGTIYF.

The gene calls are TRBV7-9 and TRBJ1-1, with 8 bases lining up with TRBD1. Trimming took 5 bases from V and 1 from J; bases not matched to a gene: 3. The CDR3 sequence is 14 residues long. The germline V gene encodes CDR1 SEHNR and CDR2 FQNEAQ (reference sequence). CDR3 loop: CASSAQGGNTEAFF. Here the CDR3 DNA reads TGTGCCAGCAGCGCACAGGGGGGGAACACTGAAGCTTTCTTT.

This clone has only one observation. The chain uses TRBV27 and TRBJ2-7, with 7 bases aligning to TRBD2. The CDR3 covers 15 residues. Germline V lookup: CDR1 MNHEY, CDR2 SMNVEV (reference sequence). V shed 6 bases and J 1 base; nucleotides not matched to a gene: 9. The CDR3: CASRPGGSGSYEQYF. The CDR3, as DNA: TGTGCCAGCAGACCCGGCGGGAGTGGGTCCTACGAGCAGTACTTC.

CDR3 coding DNA: TGTGCCAGCAGTGGGACAGGGGGTGATTCCTACGAGCAGTACTTC. Its protein product is CASSGTGGDSYEQYF. V usage is TRBV6-6 and J usage is TRBJ2-7; the match to TRBD1 covers 11 bases. Germline V gene lookup returns CDR1 MNHNY and CDR2 SVGAGI (reference sequence). The V and J ends lost 5 bases and 1 base, in that order; junction bases with no gene match: 4. This CDR3 is 15 amino acids long.

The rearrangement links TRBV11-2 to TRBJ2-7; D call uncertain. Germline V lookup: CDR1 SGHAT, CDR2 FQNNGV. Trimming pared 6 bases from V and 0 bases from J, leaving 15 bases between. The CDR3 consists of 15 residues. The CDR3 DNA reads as TGTGCCAGCAGTCCCCGACCCCGGAGCTCCTACGAGCAGTACTTC. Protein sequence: CASSPRPRSSYEQYF. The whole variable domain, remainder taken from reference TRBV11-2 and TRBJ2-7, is EAGVAQSPRYKIIEKRQSVAFWCNPISGHATLYWYQQILGQGPKLLIQFQNNGVVDDSQLPKDRFSAERLKGVDSTLKIQPAKLEDSAVYLCASSPRPRSSYEQYFGPGTRLTVT.

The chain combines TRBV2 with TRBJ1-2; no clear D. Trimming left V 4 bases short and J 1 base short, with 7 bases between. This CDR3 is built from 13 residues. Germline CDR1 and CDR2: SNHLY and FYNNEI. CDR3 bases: TGTGCCAGCAGTGCGAGCAGTAACTATGGCTACACCTTC. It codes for CASSASSNYGYTF.

For the CDR3, the DNA is TGTGCCAGCAGCTTAGAGGGAGGGTATGGCTACACCTTC. This codes for CASSLEGGYGYTF. This chain uses TRBV7-2 with TRBJ1-2; D is unclear. The CDR3 totals 13 residues. V lost 1 base and J lost 5, with 8 bases in between. Germline values: CDR1 SGHTA, CDR2 FQGNSA.

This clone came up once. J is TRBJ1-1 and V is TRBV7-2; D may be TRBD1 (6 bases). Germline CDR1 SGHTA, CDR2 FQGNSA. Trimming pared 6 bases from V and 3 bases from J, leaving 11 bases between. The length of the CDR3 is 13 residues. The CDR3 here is CASRWNRDTEAFF. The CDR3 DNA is TGTGCCAGCAGATGGAACAGGGACACTGAAGCTTTCTTT.

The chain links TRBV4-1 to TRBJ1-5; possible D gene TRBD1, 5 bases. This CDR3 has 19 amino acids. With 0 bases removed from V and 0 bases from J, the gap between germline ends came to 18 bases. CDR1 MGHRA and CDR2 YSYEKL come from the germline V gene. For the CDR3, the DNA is TGCGCCAGCAGCCAAGAGCCGGGACCATCGTTATATAGCAATCAGCCCCAGCATTTT. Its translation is CASSQEPGPSLYSNQPQHF.

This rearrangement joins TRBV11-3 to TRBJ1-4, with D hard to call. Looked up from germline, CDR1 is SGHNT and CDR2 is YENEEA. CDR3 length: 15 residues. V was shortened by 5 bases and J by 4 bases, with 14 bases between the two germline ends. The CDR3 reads CASSRATRINEKLFF. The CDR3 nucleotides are TGTGCCAGCAGCCGCGCGACTCGGATTAATGAAAAACTGTTTTTT.

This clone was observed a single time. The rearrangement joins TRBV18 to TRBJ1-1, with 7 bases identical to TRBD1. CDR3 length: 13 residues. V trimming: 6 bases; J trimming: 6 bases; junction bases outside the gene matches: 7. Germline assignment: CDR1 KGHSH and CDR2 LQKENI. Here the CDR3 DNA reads TGTGCCAGCTCGCCGGGCGGGACAGCTGAAGCTTTCTTT. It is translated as CASSPGGTAEAFF. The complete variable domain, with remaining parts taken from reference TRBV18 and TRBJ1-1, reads NAGVMQNPRHLVRRRGQEARLRCSPMKGHSHVYWYRQLPEEGLKFMVYLQKENIIDESGMPKERFSAEFPKEGPSILRIQQVVRGDSAAYFCASSPGGTAEAFFGQGTRLTVV.

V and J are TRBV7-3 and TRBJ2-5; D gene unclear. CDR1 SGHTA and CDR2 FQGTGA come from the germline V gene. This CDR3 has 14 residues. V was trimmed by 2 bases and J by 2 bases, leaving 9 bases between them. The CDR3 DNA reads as TGTGCCAGCAGCTTATCCGCGGTTCAAGAGACCCAGTACTTC. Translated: CASSLSAVQETQYF.

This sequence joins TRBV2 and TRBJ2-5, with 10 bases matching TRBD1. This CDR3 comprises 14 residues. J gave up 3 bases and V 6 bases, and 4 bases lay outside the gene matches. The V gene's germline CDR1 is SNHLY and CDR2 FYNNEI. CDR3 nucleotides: TGTGCCAGCAGAGCAGGGACAGGGGAAGAGACCCAGTACTTC. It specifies CASRAGTGEETQYF. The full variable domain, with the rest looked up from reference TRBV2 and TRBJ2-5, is EPEVTQTPSHQVTQMGQEVILRCVPISNHLYFYWYRQILGQKVEFLVSFYNNEISEKSEIFDDQFSVERPDGSNFTLKIRSTKLEDSAMYFCASRAGTGEETQYFGPGTRLLVL.

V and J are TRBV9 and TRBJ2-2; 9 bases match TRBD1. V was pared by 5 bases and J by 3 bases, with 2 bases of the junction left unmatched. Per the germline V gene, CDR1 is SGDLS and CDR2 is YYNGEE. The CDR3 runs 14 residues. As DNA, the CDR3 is TGTGCCAGCAGAACAGGGGGCGACACCGGGGAGCTGTTTTTT. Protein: CASRTGGDTGELFF.

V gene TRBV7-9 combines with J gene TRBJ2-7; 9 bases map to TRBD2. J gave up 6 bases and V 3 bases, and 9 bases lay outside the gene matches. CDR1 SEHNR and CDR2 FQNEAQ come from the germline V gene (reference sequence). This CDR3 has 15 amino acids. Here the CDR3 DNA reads TGTGCCAGCAGCTTTCCTAGCGGGGCCCCTACCGAGCAGTACTTC. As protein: CASSFPSGAPTEQYF.

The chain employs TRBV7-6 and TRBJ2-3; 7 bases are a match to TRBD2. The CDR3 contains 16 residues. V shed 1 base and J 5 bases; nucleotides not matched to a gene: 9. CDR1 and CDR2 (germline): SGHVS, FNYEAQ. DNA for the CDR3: TGTGCCAGCAGCTTAGGCGTGGGAGGGCCTGAAGATACGCAGTATTTT. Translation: CASSLGVGGPEDTQYF.

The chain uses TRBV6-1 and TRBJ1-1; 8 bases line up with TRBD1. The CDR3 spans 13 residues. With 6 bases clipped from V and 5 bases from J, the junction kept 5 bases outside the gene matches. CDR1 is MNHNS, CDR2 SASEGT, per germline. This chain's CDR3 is CASSDRGITEAFF. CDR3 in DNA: TGTGCCAGCAGCGACAGGGGAATTACTGAAGCTTTCTTT.

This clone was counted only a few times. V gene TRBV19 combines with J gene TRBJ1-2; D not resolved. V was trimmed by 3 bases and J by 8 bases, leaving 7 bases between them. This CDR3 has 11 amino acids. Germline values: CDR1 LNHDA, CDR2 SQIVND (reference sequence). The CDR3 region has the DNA TGTGCCAGTAGTATCAAGGAAGGCTACACCTTC. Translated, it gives CASSIKEGYTF.

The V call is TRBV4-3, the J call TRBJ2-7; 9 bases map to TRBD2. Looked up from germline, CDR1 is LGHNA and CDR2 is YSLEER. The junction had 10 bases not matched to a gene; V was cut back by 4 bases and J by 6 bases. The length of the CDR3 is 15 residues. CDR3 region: CASSPIAGVGGEQYF. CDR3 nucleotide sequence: TGCGCCAGCAGCCCGATAGCGGGAGTCGGCGGCGAGCAGTACTTC.

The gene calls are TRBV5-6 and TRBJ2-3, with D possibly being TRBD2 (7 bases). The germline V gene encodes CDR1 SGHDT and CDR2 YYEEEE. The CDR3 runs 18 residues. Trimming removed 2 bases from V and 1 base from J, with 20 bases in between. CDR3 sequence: CASSLGGRAPLGTDTQYF. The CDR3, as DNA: TGTGCCAGCAGCTTAGGGGGGAGGGCGCCCCTCGGCACAGATACGCAGTATTTT. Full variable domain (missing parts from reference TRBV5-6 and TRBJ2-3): DAGVTQSPTHLIKTRGQQVTLRCSPKSGHDTVSWYQQALGQGPQFIFQYYEEEERQRGNFPDRFSGHQFPNYSSELNVNALLLGDSALYLCASSLGGRAPLGTDTQYFGPGTRLTVL.

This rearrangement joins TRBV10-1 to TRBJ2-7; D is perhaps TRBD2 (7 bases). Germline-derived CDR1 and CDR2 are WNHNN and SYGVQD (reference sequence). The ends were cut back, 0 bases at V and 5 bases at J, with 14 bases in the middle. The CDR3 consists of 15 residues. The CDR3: CASSESGDTSDEQYF. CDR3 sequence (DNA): TGCGCCAGCAGTGAGTCGGGGGACACTAGCGACGAGCAGTACTTC.

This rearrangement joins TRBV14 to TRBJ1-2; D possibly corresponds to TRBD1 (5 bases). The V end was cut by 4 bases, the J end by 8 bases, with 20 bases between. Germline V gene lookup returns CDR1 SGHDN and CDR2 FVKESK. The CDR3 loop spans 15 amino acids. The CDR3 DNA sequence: TGTGCCAGCAGCCCCGGCGGCAGGGCTACGTTGGGCTACACCTTC. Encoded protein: CASSPGGRATLGYTF.

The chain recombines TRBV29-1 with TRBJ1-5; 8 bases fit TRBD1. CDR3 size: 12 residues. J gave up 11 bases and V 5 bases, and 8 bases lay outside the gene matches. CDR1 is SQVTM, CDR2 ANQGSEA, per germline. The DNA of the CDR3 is TGCAGCGTTAGACAGGGGCATGAAGCCCAGCATTTT. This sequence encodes CSVRQGHEAQHF.

CDR3 DNA sequence: TGCGCCAGCAGCTTGGGGACCTGGGGCTCGTCAGATACGCAGTATTTT. Protein sequence: CASSLGTWGSSDTQYF. The chain joins TRBV5-1 to TRBJ2-3, with D perhaps TRBD1 (5 bases). Trimming cost V 0 bases and J 4 bases, with 15 bases left between them. The CDR3 has 16 residues. CDR1 is SGHRS and CDR2 is YFSETQ in the germline V gene.

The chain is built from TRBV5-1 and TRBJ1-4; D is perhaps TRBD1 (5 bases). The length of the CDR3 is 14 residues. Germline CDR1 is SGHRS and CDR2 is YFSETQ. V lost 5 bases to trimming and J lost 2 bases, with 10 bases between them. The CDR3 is CASRAGPTNEKLFF. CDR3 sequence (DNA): TGCGCCAGCAGAGCAGGGCCTACTAATGAAAAACTGTTTTTT.